The 31 T cell receptor beta chains given below trace back to one sample, sequenced in a study of T-cell reconstitution after alpha-beta-depleted transplantation in children. Preparation of the TCRbeta library involved a method that used unique molecular identifiers. Via MiXCR, TCRdb re-called the PCR reads, giving one row per CDR3 protein. Of roughly 500,000 distinct CDR3 sequences listed, approximately 29% are singletons. Source: PBMCs from the stem cell graft donor, taken from the stem cell graft. The origin of the receptors is a human donor who donated a stem cell graft to a child with aplastic anemia.

The chain carries TRBV2 and TRBJ2-1; 10 bases line up with TRBD2. With V trimmed by 2 bases and J by 4 bases, 2 bases remained unmatched. Germline V lookup: CDR1 SNHLY, CDR2 FYNNEI. There are 15 residues in the CDR3. The CDR3 spells CASSEPLAGYNEQFF. As DNA, the CDR3 is TGTGCCAGCAGTGAACCACTAGCGGGGTACAATGAGCAGTTCTTC.

This clonotype was found once. This chain uses TRBV29-1 with TRBJ2-7, with 7 bases matching TRBD2. V lost 8 bases to trimming and J lost 2 bases; unmatched junction nucleotides: 9. The CDR3 has 13 amino acids. Germline assignment: CDR1 SQVTM and CDR2 ANQGSEA. As DNA, the CDR3 is TGCAGCATAATGGGGGGGTCTCCCTACGAGCAGTACTTC. This encodes CSIMGGSPYEQYF.

This chain joins TRBV6-2 or TRBV6-3 and TRBJ2-5, with 8 bases identical to TRBD2. The V segment lost 7 bases and the J segment 4 bases; nucleotides outside the gene matches: 8. CDR1 is MNHEY, CDR2 SVGEGT, per germline. The CDR3 spans 14 residues. CDR3: CASNALAGRETQYF. DNA for the CDR3: TGTGCCAGCAACGCCTTAGCGGGACGAGAGACCCAGTACTTC.

The V call is TRBV7-2, the J call TRBJ1-6, with 7 nucleotides matching TRBD1. Germline CDR1 SGHTA, CDR2 FQGNSA. The CDR3 is made up of 15 amino acids. After removal of 5 bases from V and 8 bases from J, the junction contained 9 bases not matched to a gene. In nucleotides, the CDR3 is TGTGCCAGCAGCCCGACGACAGGGATACATTCACCCCTCCACTTT. Its translation: CASSPTTGIHSPLHF. Looking up the rest from reference TRBV7-2 and TRBJ1-6 gives the full variable domain: GAGVSQSPSNKVTEKGKDVELRCDPISGHTALYWYRQSLGQGLEFLIYFQGNSAPDKSGLPSDRFSAERTGGSVSTLTIQRTQQEDSAVYLCASSPTTGIHSPLHFGNGTRLTVT.

The chain couples TRBV7-2 to TRBJ1-2, with no clear D. The CDR3 length is 13 residues. Germline loops: CDR1 SGHTA, CDR2 FQGNSA. V shed 4 bases and J shed 4 bases, with 10 bases lying between them. The CDR3, as DNA: TGTGCCAGCAGCTCGCGGGCTGCCTATGGCTACACCTTC. As protein: CASSSRAAYGYTF.

CDR3 in DNA: TGCGCCAGCAGCCCGGGACAGGGAAATCGAGAGACCCAGTACTTC. Translating it yields CASSPGQGNRETQYF. V and J are TRBV5-1 and TRBJ2-5; 9 bases are a match to TRBD1. With 4 bases clipped from V and 4 bases from J, the junction kept 8 bases outside the gene matches. The CDR3 has 15 amino acids. From germline, CDR1 is SGHRS and CDR2 YFSETQ.

This chain links TRBV7-2 with TRBJ2-1; no clear D. CDR3 length equals 14 residues. V lost 2 bases and J lost 0, with 5 bases in between. Germline CDR1 and CDR2: SGHTA and FQGNSA. CDR3 bases: TGTGCCAGCAGCTTACCGAGCTCCTACAATGAGCAGTTCTTC. This codes for CASSLPSSYNEQFF.

The rearrangement links TRBV11-2 to TRBJ2-1; 8 nucleotides agree with TRBD2. Germline V gene sequence: CDR1 SGHAT, CDR2 FQNNGV. V was clipped by 0 bases and J by 3 bases; unmatched bases: 4. CDR3 length equals 16 residues. The CDR3 coding sequence is TGTGCCAGCAGCTTAGATCCCCTAGCGGGCTACAATGAGCAGTTCTTC. Protein sequence: CASSLDPLAGYNEQFF.

A note on this clonotype: One end of the junction is discordant with germline, which a read error may explain. V and J are TRBV7-2 and TRBJ1-2; 9 positions match TRBD1. Looked up from germline, CDR1 is SGHTA and CDR2 is FQGNSA. This CDR3 has 17 amino acids. DNA of the CDR3: TGTGCCAGCACCTTACAGGGGGCAGTAATGACTAACTATGGCTACACCTTC. It yields the protein CASTLQGAVMTNYGYTF.

J is TRBJ2-7 and V is TRBV7-3, with 10 bases lining up with TRBD2. This CDR3 is built from 15 residues. The germline gives CDR1 SGHTA, CDR2 FQGTGA. V was clipped by 5 bases and J by 3 bases; unmatched bases: 7. The CDR3 region is CASSPSSGSIYEQYF. The CDR3 coding sequence is TGTGCCAGCAGCCCCTCTAGCGGGAGTATCTACGAGCAGTACTTC.

This clonotype came up a few times. This rearrangement joins TRBV4-2 to TRBJ1-5; possibly TRBD1 for D (6 bases). CDR3 length: 19 amino acids. Trimming stripped 4 bases from V and 9 bases from J, with 31 bases between. The germline V gene has CDR1 LGHNA and CDR2 YNFKEQ. The CDR3: CASSRSLGGAAGVMVPQHF. The CDR3 DNA reads as TGTGCCAGCAGCCGAAGTCTAGGGGGGGCGGCCGGCGTGATGGTGCCCCAGCATTTT.

Concerning this clonotype itself: A much larger clone differs from this one at a single base, so this may be a read error. The CDR3 DNA reads as TGTGCCAGCAGCTGGACTAGCGGAACCTACGAGCAGTACTTC. Translated, it gives CASSWTSGTYEQYF. This chain links TRBV6-2 or TRBV6-3 with TRBJ2-7, with 10 bases lining up with TRBD2. Germline assignment: CDR1 MNHEY and CDR2 SVGEGT. V dropped 6 bases and J dropped 2; count of bases not matched to a gene: 4. The CDR3 contains 14 residues.

The chain recombines TRBV20-1 with TRBJ2-3; D possibly corresponds to TRBD2 (6 bases). The V end was cut by 5 bases, the J end by 2 bases, with 20 bases between. CDR1 and CDR2 from the germline V gene are DFQATT and SNEGSKA (reference sequence). The CDR3 is 16 amino acids. The CDR3, as DNA: TGCAGTGCTCCTACCTCTAGCGTGCTGATCACAGATACGCAGTATTTT. Encoded protein: CSAPTSSVLITDTQYF.

This clonotype was seen more than once but under ten times. This chain's CDR3 is CSAGDRVYEQYF. The CDR3 coding sequence is TGCAGTGCCGGGGACAGGGTCTACGAGCAGTACTTC. The chain couples TRBV20-1 to TRBJ2-7; 9 bases are a match to TRBD1. The CDR3 runs to 12 residues. J lost 3 bases, V lost 6 bases, and 3 bases had no gene match. The germline CDR1 and CDR2 sequences are DFQATT and SNEGSKA (reference sequence).

This clonotype appeared a few times. The CDR3 sequence is CAAYNEGNYGYTF. CDR3 DNA: TGTGCTGCTTATAATGAAGGGAACTATGGCTACACCTTC. The chain uses TRBV30 and TRBJ1-2; D gene ambiguous. Germline CDR1 GTSNPN, CDR2 SVGIG (reference sequence). CDR3 length equals 13 residues.

This sequence joins TRBV6-5 and TRBJ1-5; the match to TRBD1 covers 11 bases. The CDR3 covers 22 residues. Germline V CDR1 and CDR2: MNHEY, SVGAGI. V shed 5 bases and J 5 bases; nucleotides not matched to a gene: 26. The DNA for the CDR3 is TGTGCCAGCAGTACGTCCCCGAAATCCCCGGGACAGGGGGAACTCCTCTATCAGCCCCAGCATTTT. Translating it yields CASSTSPKSPGQGELLYQPQHF.

This clonotype came up a few times. The chain is built from TRBV6-1 and TRBJ2-2, with 8 bases identical to TRBD1. V gave up 10 bases and J gave up 6 bases; unmatched junction bases: 7. The CDR3 is 13 residues long. CDR1 MNHNS and CDR2 SASEGT come from the germline V gene. This CDR3 is CATDRVWAGELFF. CDR3 in DNA: TGTGCCACGGACAGGGTGTGGGCCGGGGAGCTGTTTTTT.

This clonotype was picked up a small number of times. The rearrangement links TRBV20-1 to TRBJ2-3; the match to TRBD1 covers 9 bases. CDR3 length: 15 amino acids. V shed 5 bases, J shed 2 bases, and the junction held 8 bases outside the gene matches. Germline V lookup: CDR1 DFQATT, CDR2 SNEGSKA (reference sequence). The CDR3 DNA is TGCAGTGCTTCCGGGACAGGGACTTTCACAGATACGCAGTATTTT. Translating it yields CSASGTGTFTDTQYF.

The V gene is TRBV30, the J gene TRBJ1-1, with a tentative D call TRBD1 (6 bases). Germline V lookup: CDR1 GTSNPN, CDR2 SVGIG (reference sequence). There are 13 residues in the CDR3. Trimming shortened V by 5 bases and J by 6 bases, and 16 bases separated the two germline ends. The DNA of the CDR3 is TGTGCCTGGTCCAGGGGCCTCGGGGCTGAAGCTTTCTTT. Its translation: CAWSRGLGAEAFF.

This clonotype turned up a few times. The chain employs TRBV24-1 and TRBJ2-1, with 12 bases matching TRBD2. CDR1 and CDR2 from the germline V gene are KGHDR and SFDVKD. The CDR3 runs to 17 residues. Trimming took 3 bases from V and 8 from J; bases not matched to a gene: 10. CDR3 residues: CATSDALLAGGRDEQFF. The CDR3 DNA reads as TGTGCCACCAGTGATGCACTTCTAGCGGGAGGGAGGGATGAGCAGTTCTTC.

The chain is built from TRBV29-1 and TRBJ2-1, with 13 positions matching TRBD2. CDR3 length: 14 amino acids. V trimming: 6 bases; J trimming: 8 bases; junction bases outside the gene matches: 7. Germline CDR1 is SQVTM and CDR2 is ANQGSEA. The CDR3 loop is CSVDWTSGRDEQFF. The CDR3 nucleotides read TGCAGCGTGGATTGGACTAGCGGGAGAGATGAGCAGTTCTTC.

The chain recombines TRBV27 with TRBJ2-1; D uncertain. The V gene lost 2 bases and the J gene lost 0 bases, with 8 bases spanning the gap. The CDR3 contains 15 residues. CDR1 is MNHEY, CDR2 SMNVEV, per germline (reference sequence). In nucleotides, the CDR3 is TGTGCCAGCAGTTTAAACCCGAGCTCCTACAATGAGCAGTTCTTC. Protein sequence: CASSLNPSSYNEQFF.

The table lists this clonotype with a few counts. The chain is built from TRBV7-2 and TRBJ1-3; 11 bases are shared with TRBD1. The germline V gene has CDR1 SGHTA and CDR2 FQGNSA. The CDR3 consists of 16 residues. V lost 3 bases, J lost 4 bases, and 5 bases stayed unmatched. For the CDR3, the DNA is TGTGCCAGCAGCTTCACCGGGACAGGGGGAGGAAACACCATATATTTT. The encoded protein is CASSFTGTGGGNTIYF.

V gene TRBV10-3 combines with J gene TRBJ1-4, with no clear D. Germline V lookup: CDR1 ENHRY, CDR2 SYGVKD. Trimming shortened V by 9 bases and J by 5 bases, and 10 bases separated the two germline ends. This CDR3 is built from 12 residues. The CDR3 is CAIAAENEKLFF. Written as DNA, the CDR3 is TGTGCCATTGCGGCAGAGAATGAAAAACTGTTTTTT.

The chain is built from TRBV19 and TRBJ1-4, with D possibly matching TRBD1 (5 bases). Trimming shortened V by 4 bases and J by 3 bases, and 18 bases separated the two germline ends. Germline loops: CDR1 LNHDA, CDR2 SQIVND (reference sequence). This CDR3 has 17 residues. CDR3 in DNA: TGTGCCAGTAGTACCATTCTTGGCAGGGCAGCTAATGAAAAACTGTTTTTT. Protein: CASSTILGRAANEKLFF.

This clonotype was seen a few times. The chain is built from TRBV27 and TRBJ1-5; D gene ambiguous. Germline V gene data show CDR1 as MNHEY and CDR2 as SMNVEV (reference sequence). CDR3 size: 16 residues. V was clipped by 5 bases and J by 0 bases, with 14 bases between them. The CDR3 protein is CASSPPQVISNQPQHF. CDR3 coding DNA: TGTGCCAGCAGTCCCCCTCAGGTTATTAGCAATCAGCCCCAGCATTTT.

There are a few counts of this clonotype. The chain joins TRBV10-2 to TRBJ2-7; unclear D gene. Trimming took off 1 base at V and 2 bases at J, with 12 bases between the two ends. From germline, CDR1 is WSHSY and CDR2 SAAADI. The CDR3 loop spans 15 amino acids. The CDR3 DNA sequence: TGCGCCAGCAGTGAGTGGAGAGATCTACCCTACGAGCAGTACGTC. Protein product: CASSEWRDLPYEQYV.

The sample holds many counts of this clonotype. CDR3 loop: CSVTKGGSTGELFF. CDR3 nucleotide sequence: TGCAGCGTGACGAAGGGGGGCAGCACCGGGGAGCTGTTTTTT. V gene TRBV29-1 combines with J gene TRBJ2-2; either TRBD1 or TRBD2 may fit D (6 bases each). Germline assignment: CDR1 SQVTM and CDR2 ANQGSEA. The CDR3 runs to 14 residues. Trimming removed 6 bases from V and 4 bases from J, with 15 bases in between.

In its sample, this clonotype was seen a few times. This chain links TRBV6-1 with TRBJ2-3, with TRBD2 matching 8 bases. Germline V CDR1 and CDR2: MNHNS, SASEGT. V dropped 2 bases and J dropped 2; count of bases not matched to a gene: 3. The CDR3 is made up of 15 amino acids. The chain's CDR3 is CASSETSGATDTQYF. In DNA form, the CDR3 reads TGTGCCAGCAGTGAAACTAGCGGTGCCACAGATACGCAGTATTTT.

This clonotype was found a few times. The rearrangement links TRBV29-1 to TRBJ2-3; D not resolved. V dropped 4 bases and J dropped 3 bases, with 11 bases sitting between them. The germline CDR1 and CDR2 sequences are SQVTM and ANQGSEA. The CDR3 spans 13 residues. CDR3 sequence: CSVVRGLTDTQYF. The CDR3 bases are TGCAGCGTTGTTAGAGGCCTGACAGATACGCAGTATTTT.

This clonotype was seen a few times. V is TRBV7-2 and J is TRBJ2-1; 10 nucleotides line up with TRBD2. The V gene's germline CDR1 is SGHTA and CDR2 FQGNSA. The CDR3 length is 14 residues. J lost 7 bases, V lost 5 bases, and 5 bases had no gene match. CDR3 nucleotides: TGTGCCAGCAGCCCCCTAGCGGGAGTAAATGAGCAGTTCTTC. Translated: CASSPLAGVNEQFF. Using reference TRBV7-2 and TRBJ2-1 for the parts outside the CDR3, the full variable domain is GAGVSQSPSNKVTEKGKDVELRCDPISGHTALYWYRQSLGQGLEFLIYFQGNSAPDKSGLPSDRFSAERTGGSVSTLTIQRTQQEDSAVYLCASSPLAGVNEQFFGPGTRLTVL.